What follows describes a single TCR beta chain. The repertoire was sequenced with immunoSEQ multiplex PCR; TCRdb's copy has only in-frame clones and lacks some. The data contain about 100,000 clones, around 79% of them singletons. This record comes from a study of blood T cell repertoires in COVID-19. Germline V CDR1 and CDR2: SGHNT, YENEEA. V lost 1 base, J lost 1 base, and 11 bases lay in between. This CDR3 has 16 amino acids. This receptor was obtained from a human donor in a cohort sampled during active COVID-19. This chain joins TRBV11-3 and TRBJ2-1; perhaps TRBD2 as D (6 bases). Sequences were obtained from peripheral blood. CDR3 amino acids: CASSLGAGISYNEQFF. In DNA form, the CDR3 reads TGTGCCAGCAGCTTAGGGGCGGGAATTTCCTACAATGAGCAGTTCTTC. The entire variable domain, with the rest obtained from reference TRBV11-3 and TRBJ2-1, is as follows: EAGVVQSPRYKIIEKKQPVAFWCNPISGHNTLYWYLQNLGQGPELLIRYENEEAVDDSQLPKDRFSAERLKGVDSTLKIQPAELGDSAVYLCASSLGAGISYNEQFFGPGTRLTVL.